This entry is about one TCR beta chain. In Seattle, patients joined the study during active infection and were tracked longitudinally. This CDR3 spans 13 amino acids. Germline CDR1 is SGHDT and CDR2 is YYEEEE. J was trimmed by 1 base and V by 4 bases; bases with no gene match: 1. This sample stems from a study of blood T cell repertoires in COVID-19. Turning to the study itself: Specimens from acute and convalescent COVID-19 originated in the United States, Italy and Spain. PBMCs, B-cell-depleted T cells, or T cells provided the cDNA or gDNA that made up the material.

In the authors' methods: Amplified reference gene primers provided the basis for estimating nucleated cell counts. The data were produced by immunoSEQ multiplex PCR, yet TCRdb's version contains in-frame clones alone and is incomplete. V and J calls and clone size are copied from that table; D and trimming were computed from the DNA. This table has about 230,000 clones, 85% to 90% appearing once. This chain joins TRBV5-6 and TRBJ2-5, with 7 bases lining up with TRBD1. Sequenced input: peripheral blood. This receptor was identified in a man aged 50 to 60 with COVID-19, enrolled during active disease. CDR3 DNA: TGTGCCAGCAGCGACAGGGTCCAAGAGACCCAGTACTTC. This gives the protein CASSDRVQETQYF.